The rows below give T cell receptor beta chains drawn from one sample of a study of T cells in Graves' hyperthyroidism and ophthalmopathy. TCRdb analysed the multiplex PCR reads with MiXCR anew, one entry per CDR3 protein. The data contain around 290,000 distinct CDR3 sequences, roughly an eighth of them seen just once; the ten biggest clones take up roughly 7.9%. Sequencing was carried out using blood. These receptors all come from a woman aged 40 to 49 with Graves' hyperthyroidism. CDR3s include the opening cysteine and the closing phenylalanine or tryptophan. The order of the fields is V gene, D gene, clone size, J gene, CDR3 protein, CDR3 DNA. D genes are given only for firm matches. Some rows have no size entry. The others give once, few or many, or a class for an expanded clone.

TRBV3-1	TRBD2	few	TRBJ2-5	CASSRAGGIGTQYF	TGTGCCAGCAGCCGGGCGGGAGGGATCGGGACCCAGTACTTC
TRBV6-1	NA	many	TRBJ2-3	CASSESLAITDTQYF	TGTGCCAGCAGTGAAAGTCTCGCCATCACAGATACGCAGTATTTT
TRBV2	NA	many	TRBJ2-2	CASSERQSTGELFF	TGTGCCAGCAGTGAAAGGCAGAGCACCGGGGAGCTGTTTTTT
TRBV2	NA	many	TRBJ2-5	CASRSDRETQYF	TGTGCCAGCAGATCCGACCGAGAGACCCAGTACTTC
TRBV20-1	NA	many	TRBJ2-1	CSARGLDYYNEQFF	TGCAGTGCTAGAGGGCTAGACTATTACAATGAGCAGTTCTTC
TRBV30	NA	NA	TRBJ1-1	CAWSIPRGVNTEAFF	TGTGCCTGGAGTATCCCGCGGGGAGTGAACACTGAAGCTTTCTTT
TRBV7-9	NA	many	TRBJ2-7	CASSGNGTSYEQYF	TGTGCCAGCAGCGGGAACGGGACATCCTACGAGCAGTACTTC
TRBV9	NA	NA	TRBJ2-1	CASSADQHEQFF	TGTGCCAGCAGCGCGGACCAGCATGAGCAGTTCTTC
TRBV19	NA	many	TRBJ1-1	CASSSAGEDTEAFF	TGTGCCAGTAGTAGCGCAGGAGAGGACACTGAAGCTTTCTTT
TRBV18	TRBD2	NA	TRBJ2-5	CASSPRLAGLGETQYF	TGTGCCAGCTCACCCAGACTAGCGGGATTAGGAGAGACCCAGTACTTC
TRBV5-8	NA	few	TRBJ2-7	CASSFIPGGRDEQYF	TGTGCCAGCAGCTTTATTCCGGGCGGAAGGGACGAGCAGTACTTC
TRBV5-1	TRBD1	many	TRBJ2-5	CASSLDRTGKETQYF	TGCGCCAGCAGCTTGGATCGGACAGGGAAAGAGACCCAGTACTTC
TRBV6-2/TRBV6-3	NA	many	TRBJ2-1	CASRAGVYEQFF	TGTGCCAGCAGGGCTGGGGTTTATGAGCAGTTCTTC
TRBV7-9	NA	many	TRBJ2-1	CASSASGGLNEQFF	TGTGCCAGCAGCGCCTCAGGGGGGCTTAATGAGCAGTTCTTC
TRBV7-9	NA	NA	TRBJ2-7	CASSLQGPPYEQYF	TGTGCCAGCAGCTTACAGGGGCCCCCCTACGAGCAGTACTTC
TRBV7-8	NA	many	TRBJ1-5	CASSLAGYGNQPQHF	TGTGCCAGCAGCTTAGCCGGGTACGGCAATCAGCCCCAGCATTTT
TRBV19	NA	few	TRBJ2-3	CASSIGGNVNTQYF	TGTGCCAGTAGTATCGGGGGAAACGTGAATACGCAGTATTTT
TRBV30	NA	many	TRBJ2-7	CAWSRGRYEQYF	TGTGCCTGGAGCAGGGGTAGGTACGAGCAGTACTTC
TRBV29-1	TRBD2	many	TRBJ2-5	CSGAGTSGRKTQYF	TGCAGCGGAGCCGGGACTAGCGGGAGGAAGACCCAGTACTTC
TRBV5-6	NA	many	TRBJ1-1	CASSTGQRAFF	TGTGCCAGCAGCACCGGACAGAGGGCTTTCTTT
TRBV28	TRBD2	many	TRBJ2-1	CASSSGSSGTYNEQFF	TGTGCCAGCAGTTCTGGTTCGAGCGGGACTTACAATGAGCAGTTCTTC
TRBV2	TRBD1	NA	TRBJ2-5	CASSEDRGETQYF	TGTGCCAGCAGTGAGGACAGGGGAGAGACCCAGTACTTC
TRBV29-1	TRBD1	NA	TRBJ1-2	CSVEDRGGAGGSGYTF	TGCAGCGTTGAAGATCGGGGAGGGGCAGGGGGGTCTGGCTACACCTTC
TRBV7-6	NA	NA	TRBJ2-1	CASSLSTAYNEQFF	TGTGCCAGCAGCTTATCGACAGCTTACAATGAGCAGTTCTTC
TRBV6-1	TRBD1	many	TRBJ2-1	CASSEDRGHNEQFF	TGTGCCAGCAGTGAAGATAGGGGGCACAATGAGCAGTTCTTC
TRBV5-1	NA	few	TRBJ1-4	CASSLSRGTSNEKLFF	TGCGCCAGCAGCTTGAGTCGGGGGACGTCTAATGAAAAACTGTTTTTT
TRBV5-6	NA	few	TRBJ1-1	CASSLPRVAMNTEAFF	TGTGCCAGCAGCCTCCCCCGAGTGGCCATGAACACTGAAGCTTTCTTT
TRBV12-3/TRBV12-4	NA	many	TRBJ2-2	CASSLWQGNTGELFF	TGTGCCAGCAGTTTGTGGCAGGGTAACACCGGGGAGCTGTTTTTT
TRBV14	NA	many	TRBJ1-2	CASSPSFNYGYTF	TGTGCCAGCAGCCCCAGTTTTAACTATGGCTACACCTTC
TRBV5-5	NA	many	TRBJ2-3	CASSVRGLEDTQYF	TGTGCCAGCAGCGTACGGGGACTCGAGGATACGCAGTATTTT
TRBV29-1	TRBD1	many	TRBJ1-1	CSVDLTGQGIAEAFF	TGCAGCGTTGATCTTACCGGACAGGGGATCGCTGAAGCTTTCTTT
TRBV27	TRBD1	many	TRBJ2-3	CASSSLGQPRTPTDTQYF	TGTGCCAGCAGTTCCCTGGGACAGCCTCGAACCCCCACAGATACGCAGTATTTT
TRBV2	NA	many	TRBJ2-2	CASREGTSWGGELFF	TGTGCCAGCAGGGAAGGGACTTCCTGGGGCGGGGAGCTGTTTTTT
TRBV15	NA	many	TRBJ1-4	CATSRDRNRANEKLFF	TGTGCCACCAGCAGAGATAGGAACAGGGCAAATGAAAAACTGTTTTTT
TRBV7-2	NA	many	TRBJ2-1	CASSSTRNGEQFF	TGTGCCAGCAGCTCGACTAGAAATGGTGAGCAGTTCTTC
TRBV6-2/TRBV6-3	NA	medium-sized	TRBJ2-1	CASSFRDPYNEQFF	TGTGCCAGCAGTTTCCGGGACCCCTACAATGAGCAGTTCTTC
TRBV27	TRBD2	NA	TRBJ2-7	CASILRLAGSYEQYF	TGTGCCAGCATTCTTCGACTAGCGGGATCCTACGAGCAGTACTTC
TRBV6-5	TRBD2	many	TRBJ2-3	CASSYSGGRATDTQYF	TGTGCCAGCAGTTACTCCGGCGGGAGGGCCACAGATACGCAGTATTTT
TRBV7-2	TRBD1	many	TRBJ2-1	CASSLGGQGVNEQFF	TGTGCCAGCAGCTTAGGAGGACAGGGCGTGAATGAGCAGTTCTTC
TRBV6-1	TRBD2	many	TRBJ2-1	CASSYSGSDYNEQFF	TGTGCCAGCAGCTATAGCGGGAGTGACTACAATGAGCAGTTCTTC
TRBV4-1	NA	NA	TRBJ1-3	CASSQGTALTGNTIYF	TGCGCCAGCAGCCAAGGGACAGCCTTAACAGGAAACACCATATATTTT
TRBV20-1	NA	many	TRBJ1-3	CSARLGNSGNTIYF	TGCAGTGCTAGGTTGGGAAACTCTGGAAACACCATATATTTT